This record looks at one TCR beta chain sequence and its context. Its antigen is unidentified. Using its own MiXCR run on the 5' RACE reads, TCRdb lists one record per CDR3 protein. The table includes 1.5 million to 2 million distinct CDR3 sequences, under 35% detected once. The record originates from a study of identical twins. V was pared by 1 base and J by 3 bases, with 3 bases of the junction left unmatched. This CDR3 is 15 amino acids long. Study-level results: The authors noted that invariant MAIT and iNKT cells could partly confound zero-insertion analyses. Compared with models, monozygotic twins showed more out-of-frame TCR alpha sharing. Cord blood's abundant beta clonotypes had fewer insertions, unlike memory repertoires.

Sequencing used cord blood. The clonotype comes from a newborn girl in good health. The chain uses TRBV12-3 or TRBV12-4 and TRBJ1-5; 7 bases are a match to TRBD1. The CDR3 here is CASSLGRGDNQPQHF. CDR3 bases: TGTGCCAGCAGTTTAGGCAGGGGGGACAATCAGCCCCAGCATTTT.